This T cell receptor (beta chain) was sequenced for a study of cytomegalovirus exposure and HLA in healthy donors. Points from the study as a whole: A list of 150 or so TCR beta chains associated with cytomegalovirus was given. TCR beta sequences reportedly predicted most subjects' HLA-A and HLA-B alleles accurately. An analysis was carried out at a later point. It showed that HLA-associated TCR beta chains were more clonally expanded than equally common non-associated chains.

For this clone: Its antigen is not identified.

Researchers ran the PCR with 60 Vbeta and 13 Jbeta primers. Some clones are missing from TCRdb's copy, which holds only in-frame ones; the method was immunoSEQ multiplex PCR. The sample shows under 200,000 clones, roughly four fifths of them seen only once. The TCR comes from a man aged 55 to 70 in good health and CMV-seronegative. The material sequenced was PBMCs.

CDR3 bases: TGTGCCAGCAGCCAGCCCCGCGTAGCGGGGGCCCTACACTTCTACGAGCAGTACTTC. Residues: CASSQPRVAGALHFYEQYF. This chain links TRBV14 with TRBJ2-7; 9 bases align to TRBD2. CDR3 length: 19 amino acids. V shed 3 bases, J shed 3 bases, and the junction held 18 bases outside the gene matches. CDR1 SGHDN and CDR2 FVKESK come from the germline V gene.